The 20 T cell receptor beta chains reported below all come from one sample, sequenced in a study of cytomegalovirus exposure and HLA in healthy donors. The PCR employed 60 Vbeta primers together with 13 Jbeta primers. Data came from immunoSEQ multiplex PCR; TCRdb stores just in-frame clones and leaves some out. The sample shows about 160,000 clones, 70% to 90% of them seen only once. Sample: PBMCs. These receptors were obtained from a woman between 25 and 40 years old in good health and CMV-seropositive.

This clone was found a few times. This sequence joins TRBV5-1 and TRBJ2-2; 14 bases line up with TRBD2. V lost 4 bases to trimming and J lost 4 bases; unmatched junction nucleotides: 12. Per the germline V gene, CDR1 is SGHRS and CDR2 is YFSETQ. The CDR3 contains 19 residues. CDR3 in amino acids: CASSPLTSGGAGGTGELFF. The DNA for the CDR3 is TGCGCCAGCAGCCCCTTGACTAGCGGGGGGGCCGGGGGCACCGGGGAGCTGTTTTTT.

This clone has more than one count but fewer than ten. The chain couples TRBV7-8 to TRBJ1-4; D unclear. Trimming removed 0 bases at V and 1 base at J, with 6 bases between. The CDR3 contains 15 residues. Germline CDR1 and CDR2: SGHVS and FQNEAQ. CDR3: CASSLAGGTNEKLFF. DNA of the CDR3: TGTGCCAGCAGCTTAGCTGGCGGAACTAATGAAAAACTGTTTTTT. The variable domain in full, with the rest retrieved from reference TRBV7-8 and TRBJ1-4, is GAGVSQSPRYKVAKRGQDVALRCDPISGHVSLFWYQQALGQGPEFLTYFQNEAQLDKSGLPSDRFFAERPEGSVSTLKIQRTQQEDSAVYLCASSLAGGTNEKLFFGSGTQLSVL.

The CDR3: CASSLGTGGGYGYTF. CDR3 DNA: TGTGCCAGCAGCTTGGGGACAGGGGGAGGCTATGGCTACACCTTC. This sequence joins TRBV7-8 and TRBJ1-2, with 11 bases matching TRBD1. Trimming removed 3 bases from V and 4 bases from J; junction bases left unmatched: 4. This CDR3 has 15 amino acids. Germline V gene lookup returns CDR1 SGHVS and CDR2 FQNEAQ.

In its sample, this clone was seen a few times. This sequence joins TRBV27 and TRBJ2-7, with D perhaps matching TRBD1 (6 bases). CDR3 length: 13 residues. CDR1 and CDR2 from the germline V gene are MNHEY and SMNVEV (reference sequence). Trimming cost V 6 bases and J 6 bases, with 15 bases left between them. This CDR3 is CASRRTVLAEQYF. CDR3 DNA: TGTGCCAGCAGAAGGACAGTCCTAGCCGAGCAGTACTTC.

In DNA form, the CDR3 reads TGTGCCAGCAGCTTACGTAGCGGGGGGGATTCCTACAATGAGCAGTTCTTC. Residues: CASSLRSGGDSYNEQFF. The rearrangement links TRBV7-3 to TRBJ2-1; 11 bases are shared with TRBD2. Trimming cost V 2 bases and J 1 base; bases outside gene matches: 4. The CDR3 has 17 amino acids. In germline, CDR1 is SGHTA, CDR2 FQGTGA.

CDR3 sequence (DNA): TGTGCCAGCAGCCCGCCTAGCGGGGCCAAAGATACGCAGTATTTT. It is translated as CASSPPSGAKDTQYF. This chain joins TRBV9 and TRBJ2-3, with TRBD2 matching 9 bases. Trimming took 4 bases from V and 5 from J; bases not matched to a gene: 8. Germline loops: CDR1 SGDLS, CDR2 YYNGEE. The CDR3 is 15 amino acids.

The chain recombines TRBV28 with TRBJ1-2; 8 bases are shared with TRBD1. Per germline, CDR1 MDHEN and CDR2 SYDVKM. The CDR3 has 12 residues. Trimming at V came to 7 bases and at J to 3 bases, leaving 1 base not matched to a gene. CDR3 DNA sequence: TGTGCCAGCACGACAGGGGACTATGGCTACACCTTC. This gives the protein CASTTGDYGYTF.

In its sample, this clone was seen a few times. The rearrangement joins TRBV28 to TRBJ1-1; maybe TRBD1 (5 bases). This CDR3 spans 10 amino acids. With 10 bases removed from V and 11 bases from J, the gap between germline ends came to 14 bases. Per germline, CDR1 MDHEN and CDR2 SYDVKM. The CDR3 nucleotides are TGTGCCACCACGGACACAAGGGCTTTCTTT. It yields the protein CATTDTRAFF.

J is TRBJ2-4 and V is TRBV4-1; the D is unclear. Germline CDR1 reads MGHRA; CDR2 reads YSYEKL. The CDR3 has 17 amino acids. V gave up 4 bases and J gave up 8 bases, with 24 bases separating them. CDR3 region: CASSRQVLEAVVDIQYF. CDR3 sequence (DNA): TGCGCCAGCAGCCGCCAAGTTCTTGAGGCAGTAGTTGACATTCAGTACTTC.

The CDR3 region is CASSLKLAGEDEQYF. CDR3 DNA: TGTGCCAGCAGCTTGAAACTAGCGGGGGAGGACGAGCAGTACTTC. The rearrangement uses TRBV5-4 and TRBJ2-7, with 11 bases fitting TRBD2. Trimming removed 1 base from V and 5 bases from J; junction bases left unmatched: 5. CDR3 size: 15 residues. Per the germline V gene, CDR1 is SGHNT and CDR2 is YYREEE (reference sequence).

The chain carries TRBV9 and TRBJ1-4, with 7 bases aligning to TRBD1. CDR3 length equals 15 residues. J gave up 1 base and V 2 bases, and 2 bases lay outside the gene matches. From germline, CDR1 is SGDLS and CDR2 YYNGEE. CDR3 nucleotides: TGTGCCAGCAGCGTGGGACAGCAAACTAATGAAAAACTGTTTTTT. Amino acids: CASSVGQQTNEKLFF.

DNA for the CDR3: TGTGCCACCTCCACCAACCTCCGGGACAGGGCCCAAAATCAGCCCCAGCATTTT. Translating it yields CATSTNLRDRAQNQPQHF. V and J are TRBV19 and TRBJ1-5; TRBD1 agrees at 9 bases. Germline trimming cut 10 bases from V and 4 bases from J; bases unmatched to any gene: 20. The length of the CDR3 is 18 residues. Germline CDR1 LNHDA, CDR2 SQIVND (reference sequence).

The CDR3 spells CASSLGQGALGAEQFF. Here the CDR3 DNA reads TGTGCCAGCAGTCTGGGACAGGGGGCCCTGGGGGCTGAGCAGTTCTTC. The rearrangement links TRBV6-6 to TRBJ2-1; TRBD1 matches at 12 bases. Per germline, CDR1 MNHNY and CDR2 SVGAGI (reference sequence). J lost 9 bases, V lost 5 bases, and 11 bases had no gene match. The CDR3 consists of 16 residues.

The chain links TRBV7-7 to TRBJ2-7; D is possibly TRBD2 (5 bases). The CDR3 has 16 residues. CDR1 is SSHAT, CDR2 FNYEAQ, per germline (reference sequence). Between the trimmed V and J ends, which lost 7 bases and 2 bases, there was a span of 21 bases. The CDR3 DNA follows: TGTGCCAGCATCACTTACGAGATTGGACTCACCTACGAGCAGTACTTC. Encoded protein: CASITYEIGLTYEQYF.

The rearrangement uses TRBV2 and TRBJ1-5; perhaps TRBD1 as D (5 bases). Germline V gene lookup returns CDR1 SNHLY and CDR2 FYNNEI. V was pared by 3 bases and J by 6 bases, with 9 bases between. The CDR3 covers 13 residues. The CDR3 nucleotides read TGTGCCAGCAGTGACAGGGCGTTTCAGCCCCAGCATTTT. Translating it yields CASSDRAFQPQHF.

The chain has TRBV10-2 and TRBJ2-1, with 8 bases lining up with TRBD2. This CDR3 has 15 amino acids. The V segment lost 6 bases and the J segment 8 bases; nucleotides outside the gene matches: 12. Germline V gives CDR1 WSHSY, CDR2 SAAADI. The CDR3 sequence is CASRGRGGFRDEQFF. As DNA, the CDR3 is TGCGCCAGCAGAGGTCGGGGGGGCTTTAGGGATGAGCAGTTCTTC.

The gene calls are TRBV5-6 and TRBJ1-2; 7 nucleotides agree with TRBD1. This CDR3 comprises 13 residues. J lost 4 bases, V lost 3 bases, and 3 bases had no gene match. Germline CDR1 SGHDT, CDR2 YYEEEE. The CDR3 DNA follows: TGTGCCAGCAGCTCCGGACAGGCCTATGGCTACACCTTC. Translated: CASSSGQAYGYTF.

The chain carries TRBV11-2 and TRBJ2-1, with D possibly TRBD2 on 6 matching bases. The germline CDR1 and CDR2 sequences are SGHAT and FQNNGV. The CDR3 totals 15 residues. The germline V and J ends were trimmed by 8 bases and 0 bases, with 14 bases remaining between them. The CDR3 here is CASGGGAPSYNEQFF. As DNA, the CDR3 is TGTGCCAGCGGGGGAGGAGCGCCCTCCTACAATGAGCAGTTCTTC.

The CDR3 nucleotides read TGTGCCAGCAGCGTATCTAGCGGGGGATCCTACGAGCAGTACTTC. Protein: CASSVSSGGSYEQYF. The chain combines TRBV9 with TRBJ2-7; TRBD2 aligns across 10 bases. This CDR3 has 15 amino acids. The V gene end was trimmed by 1 base and the J gene end by 1 base; junction bases not matched to a gene: 2. The germline V gene encodes CDR1 SGDLS and CDR2 YYNGEE.

The chain couples TRBV10-2 to TRBJ2-3; 9 bases map to TRBD2. Germline V gives CDR1 WSHSY, CDR2 SAAADI. The CDR3 is made up of 14 amino acids. After removal of 6 bases from V and 4 bases from J, the junction contained 5 bases not matched to a gene. The CDR3 DNA sequence: TGCGCCAGCAGGATTAGCGGGGGTTCAGATACGCAGTATTTT. Its protein is CASRISGGSDTQYF.